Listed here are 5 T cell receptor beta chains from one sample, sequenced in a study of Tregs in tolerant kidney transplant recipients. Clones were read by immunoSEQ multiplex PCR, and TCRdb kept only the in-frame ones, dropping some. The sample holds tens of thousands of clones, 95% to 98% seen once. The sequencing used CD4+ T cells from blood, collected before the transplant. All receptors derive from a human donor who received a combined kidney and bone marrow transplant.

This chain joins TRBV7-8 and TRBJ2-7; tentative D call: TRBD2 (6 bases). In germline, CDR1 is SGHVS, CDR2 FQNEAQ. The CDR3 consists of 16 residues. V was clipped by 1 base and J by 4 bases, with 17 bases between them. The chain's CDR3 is CASSLVGGDSQYEQYF. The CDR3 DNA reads TGTGCCAGCAGCTTAGTGGGCGGGGATTCCCAGTACGAGCAGTACTTC.

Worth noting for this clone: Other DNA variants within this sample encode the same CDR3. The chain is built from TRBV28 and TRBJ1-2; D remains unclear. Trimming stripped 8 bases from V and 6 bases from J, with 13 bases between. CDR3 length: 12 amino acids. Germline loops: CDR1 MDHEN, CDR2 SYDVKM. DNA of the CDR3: TGTGCCAGCTCAGAGAGGAGGGATGGCTACACCTTC. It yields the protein CASSERRDGYTF.

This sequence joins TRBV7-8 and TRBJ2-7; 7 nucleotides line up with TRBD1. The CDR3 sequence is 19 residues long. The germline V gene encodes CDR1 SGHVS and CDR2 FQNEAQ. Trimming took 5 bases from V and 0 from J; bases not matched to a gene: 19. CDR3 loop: CASSRGRTGRLRSSYEQYF. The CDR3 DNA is TGTGCCAGCAGCAGGGGAAGGACAGGCCGCCTTAGGAGCTCCTACGAGCAGTACTTC.

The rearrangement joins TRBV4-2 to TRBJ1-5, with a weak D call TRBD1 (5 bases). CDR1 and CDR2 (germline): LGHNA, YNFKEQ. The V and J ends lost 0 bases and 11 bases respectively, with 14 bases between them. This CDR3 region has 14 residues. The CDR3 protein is CASSQDDSHRAQHF. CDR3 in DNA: TGTGCCAGCAGCCAAGATGACAGCCACCGGGCCCAGCATTTT.

The CDR3 spells CASSKASTGNGNQPQHF. CDR3 DNA: TGTGCCAGCAGCAAAGCCTCGACAGGGAATGGCAATCAGCCCCAGCATTTT. This rearrangement joins TRBV21-1 to TRBJ1-5; the D call in the table, TRBD1, was not verified against the DNA. TRBV21-1 is designated a pseudogene. The CDR3 has 17 amino acids.